This TCR beta chain was captured in a study of cytomegalovirus exposure and HLA in healthy donors. Study results and caveats: CMV serostatus was the sole immune exposure data available.

Comment on this clone: Antigen unknown.

PCR was performed using 60 Vbeta and 13 Jbeta primers. Some clones are missing from TCRdb's copy, which holds only in-frame ones; the method was immunoSEQ multiplex PCR. Its table records under 90,000 clones. Germline V CDR1 and CDR2: SGHRS, YFSETQ. Between the trimmed V and J ends, which lost 2 bases and 0 bases, there was a span of 3 bases. This CDR3 region has 14 residues. Healthy donors of bone marrow made up the group. The source material was PBMCs. J is TRBJ2-6 and V is TRBV5-1; no clear D gene. The TCR was taken from a female donor in good health and CMV-seropositive. CDR3 DNA sequence: TGCGCCAGCAGCTTAGCCTCTGGGGCCAACGTCCTGACTTTC. It codes for CASSLASGANVLTF.